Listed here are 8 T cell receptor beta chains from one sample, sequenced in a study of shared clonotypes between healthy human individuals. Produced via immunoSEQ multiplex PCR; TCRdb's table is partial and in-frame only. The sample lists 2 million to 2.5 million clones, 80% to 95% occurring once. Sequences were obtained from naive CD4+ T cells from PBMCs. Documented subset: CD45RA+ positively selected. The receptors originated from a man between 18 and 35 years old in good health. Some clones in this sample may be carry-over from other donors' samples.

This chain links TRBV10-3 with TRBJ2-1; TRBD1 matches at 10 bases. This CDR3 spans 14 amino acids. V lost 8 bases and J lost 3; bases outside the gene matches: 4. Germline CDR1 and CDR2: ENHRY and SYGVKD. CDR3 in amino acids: CAISGQGNYNEQFF. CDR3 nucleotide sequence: TGTGCCATCTCGGGACAGGGGAACTACAATGAGCAGTTCTTC.

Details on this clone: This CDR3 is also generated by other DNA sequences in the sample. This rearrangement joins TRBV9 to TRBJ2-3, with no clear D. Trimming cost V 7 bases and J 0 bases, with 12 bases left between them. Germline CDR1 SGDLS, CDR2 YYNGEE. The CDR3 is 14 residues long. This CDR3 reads CASSVAPSTDTQYF. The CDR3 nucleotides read TGTGCCAGCTCCGTTGCGCCAAGCACAGATACGCAGTATTTT.

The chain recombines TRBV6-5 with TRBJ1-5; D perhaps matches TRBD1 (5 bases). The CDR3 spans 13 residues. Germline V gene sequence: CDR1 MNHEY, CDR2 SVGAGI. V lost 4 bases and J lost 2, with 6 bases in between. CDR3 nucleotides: TGTGCCAGCAGTTGGGGGGGCAATCAGCCCCAGCATTTT. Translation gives CASSWGGNQPQHF.

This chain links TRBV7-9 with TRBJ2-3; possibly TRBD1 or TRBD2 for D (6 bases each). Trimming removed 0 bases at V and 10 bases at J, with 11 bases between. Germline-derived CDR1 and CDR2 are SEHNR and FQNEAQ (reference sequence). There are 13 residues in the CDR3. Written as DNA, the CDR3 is TGTGCCAGCAGCTTAGCGGCGGAGGGGGCGCAGTATTTT. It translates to CASSLAAEGAQYF.

For the CDR3, the DNA is TGTGCCAGCAGTTACTCTCACCAGGGAGATCAGCCCCAGCATTTT. Translated, it gives CASSYSHQGDQPQHF. V gene TRBV6-6 combines with J gene TRBJ1-5; the D gene is possibly TRBD1 (5 bases). Trimming removed 0 bases at V and 5 bases at J, with 11 bases between. Germline CDR1 is MNHNY and CDR2 is SVGAGI (reference sequence). This CDR3 contains 15 residues.

The CDR3 here is CASSWERGLEQYF. In DNA form, the CDR3 reads TGTGCCAGCAGTTGGGAACGAGGCTTGGAGCAGTACTTC. The gene calls are TRBV6-5 and TRBJ2-7; D gene ambiguous. Germline CDR1 reads MNHEY; CDR2 reads SVGAGI. The CDR3 sequence is 13 residues long. The V end was cut by 4 bases, the J end by 7 bases, with 14 bases between.

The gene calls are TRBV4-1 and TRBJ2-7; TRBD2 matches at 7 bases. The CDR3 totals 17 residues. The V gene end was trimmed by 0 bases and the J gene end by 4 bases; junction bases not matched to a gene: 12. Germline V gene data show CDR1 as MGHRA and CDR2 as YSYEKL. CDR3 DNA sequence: TGCGCCAGCAGCCAAGATTTAAGGGTAGCGGGCTCGTACGAGCAGTACTTC. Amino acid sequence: CASSQDLRVAGSYEQYF.

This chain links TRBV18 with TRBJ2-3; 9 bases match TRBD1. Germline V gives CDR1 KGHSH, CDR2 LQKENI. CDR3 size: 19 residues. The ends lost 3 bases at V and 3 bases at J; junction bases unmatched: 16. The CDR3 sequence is CASSPYRPGQGLGTDTQYF. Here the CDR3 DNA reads TGTGCCAGCTCACCGTATCGACCTGGACAGGGGCTGGGGACAGATACGCAGTATTTT.